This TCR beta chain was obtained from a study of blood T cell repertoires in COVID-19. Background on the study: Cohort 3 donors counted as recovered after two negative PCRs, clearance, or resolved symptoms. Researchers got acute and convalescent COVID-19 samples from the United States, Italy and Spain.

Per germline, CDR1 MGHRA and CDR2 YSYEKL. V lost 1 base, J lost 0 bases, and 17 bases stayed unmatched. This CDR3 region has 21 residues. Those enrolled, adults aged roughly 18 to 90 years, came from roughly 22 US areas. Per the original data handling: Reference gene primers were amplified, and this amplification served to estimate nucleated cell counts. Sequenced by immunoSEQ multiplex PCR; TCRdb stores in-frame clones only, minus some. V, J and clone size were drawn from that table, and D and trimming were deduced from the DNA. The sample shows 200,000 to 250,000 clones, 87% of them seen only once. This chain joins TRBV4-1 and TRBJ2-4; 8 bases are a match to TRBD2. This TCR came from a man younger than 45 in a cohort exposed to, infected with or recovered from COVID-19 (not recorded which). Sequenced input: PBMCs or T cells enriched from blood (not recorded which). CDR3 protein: CASSQGAVAGKKTRAKNIQYF. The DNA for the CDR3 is TGCGCCAGCAGCCAAGGCGCCGTAGCGGGAAAGAAAACCCGAGCCAAAAACATTCAGTACTTC.